This paragraph covers one T cell receptor beta chain sequence. Antigen unknown. The sample is drawn from a study of blood T cells in healthy people across ages. In germline, CDR1 is KGHDR, CDR2 SFDVKD. The CDR3 has 17 amino acids. V was shortened by 3 bases and J by 6 bases, with 20 bases between the two germline ends. A second PCR, run for about 6 to 11 cycles, used a sample-barcoded 5' primer plus a J-beta primer mix. TCRdb reprocessed the 5' RACE reads via MiXCR and lists one record per CDR3 protein. The sample gives hundreds of thousands of distinct CDR3 sequences, roughly 50% of which show up once; 22% is in the top ten. Study outcomes and limitations: Diversity was higher, and naive CD4+ cells more numerous, in long-lived donors than in aged donors. Per million T cells, TCR beta diversity dropped roughly linearly as age increased. CMV infection status of these donors was not known.

The sample taken for sequencing was blood. This chain connects TRBV24-1 to TRBJ2-1; TRBD1 or TRBD2 may be the D gene (5 bases each). This sequence originates from a man younger than 45 in good health. The DNA of the CDR3 is TGTGCCACCAGTGATGGCGCCGGGTCCGTGGGGGTCAATGAGCAGTTCTTC. This gives the protein CATSDGAGSVGVNEQFF.